This T cell receptor (beta chain) was obtained from a study of blood T cell repertoires in COVID-19 (dated by TCRdb to 2019 to 2021). For the wider study: Collaborator samples came from the United States, Italy and Spain and covered acute and convalescent phases of COVID-19. The material from the prospective study consisted of cDNA or gDNA derived from T cells, B-cell-depleted T cells, or PBMCs. Subjects who had been exposed to COVID-19, were actively infected with it, or had recovered from it provided the deeply sampled blood TCRbeta repertoires that made up the dataset. The repertoires were made available in a free public database intended to serve as a resource for research on the immune response to SARS-CoV-2. The samples were drawn from the first 160 participants of the ongoing ImmuneRACE study and from 950 to 1,500 subjects provided by 6 global collaborators. The sample metadata nearly always contained a de-identified subject ID, COVID-19 status, age in years and sex. Where available, HLA class I and class II types were obtained from metadata supplied by the sample provider rather than from assay-based typing. The full study reports these points: How much clinical and demographic metadata was included differed by source and by participant, and the metadata was provided uncurated.

Its CDR3 holds 15 amino acids, cysteine through phenylalanine. The entry retains the CDR3 DNA only, 45 bases that are in frame from base 1. From a lookup of the germline V gene (reference sequence), CDR1 and CDR2 are SSHAT and FNYEAQ. Participants in the prospective study were enrolled through a virtual design, were aged about 18 to 100 years, and lived in 24 United States geographic areas. In the prospective study, cohorts were assigned on the basis of participant-reported clinical history obtained from a screening survey and a study questionnaire. For ImmuneRACE Cohort 3, a participant was defined as recovered based on two consecutive negative NP/OP PCR tests, clearance by a healthcare professional, or resolution of symptoms. In the prospective study, whole blood, serum and a nasopharyngeal or oropharyngeal swab were collected from each participant by mobile phlebotomists. Participants in the prospective study had the option to provide additional blood draws and questionnaires over a roughly 2-month period. Blood samples from the prospective study were shipped frozen or at room temperature prior to DNA extraction.

On this clone: Its binding antigen is unknown. The junction shows a germline mismatch at one end, possibly a read error.

The immunoSEQ Assay, a bias-controlled multiplex PCR, was used to amplify TCRbeta CDR3 regions from genomic DNA. In the source study's methods: Nucleated cell counts per sample were estimated from amplification of reference gene primers within the assay. Sequence reads were collapsed and filtered to measure the absolute abundance of every unique TCRbeta CDR3 rearrangement. Productive Simpson clonality was computed per sample as the square root of Simpson's diversity index over productive rearrangements. Not all clones reach the TCRdb copy of this immuneACCESS table, which keeps in-frame sequences only. Checked studies attribute under half of the gap to unresolved V genes and leave the rest unexplained. The V and J calls and clone size come from that table; D and trimming were worked out from the DNA. In this sample the table shows about 250,000 clones, about four fifths of which occur a single time. The ten largest clones represent roughly 3.1% of the sample.

The chain links TRBV7-7 with TRBJ2-7, with 10 junctional bases fitting TRBD1. The sample comprised PBMCs or T cells enriched from blood (not recorded which). The clonotype comes from a man aged 45-65 years who had recovered from COVID-19. CDR3 reads: CASSSGQGVFYEQYF. The bases read TGTGCTAGCAGCTCCGGACAGGGGGTTTTCTACGAGCAGTACTTC.